This T cell receptor (beta chain) stems from a study of blood T cell repertoires in COVID-19. About the research overall: Whether acute or convalescent, the COVID-19 samples came from the United States, Italy and Spain. The analysed material was cDNA or gDNA that came from T cells, B-cell-depleted T cells, or PBMCs.

V was shortened by 2 bases and J by 0 bases, with 8 bases between the two germline ends. This CDR3 comprises 15 residues. Germline V lookup: CDR1 MNHEY, CDR2 SMNVEV (reference sequence). In the authors' methods: Researchers report that nucleated cell counts were estimated from reference gene primer amplification. Sequencing was performed with immunoSEQ multiplex PCR; in TCRdb, only in-frame clones are kept and a portion is missing. The D gene and trimming were derived from the DNA, and the V and J assignments and clone size from that table. The repertoire has about 200,000 clones, about 86% of them found once; the top ten carry roughly 6.2%.

This TCR derives from a man in his 60s who had recovered from COVID-19. Sequencing was carried out using peripheral blood. The V and J genes are TRBV27 and TRBJ2-1; D is uncertain. CDR3 sequence reads: CASSLEARSYNEQFF. The DNA for the CDR3 is TGTGCCAGCAGTTTAGAGGCTCGCTCCTACAATGAGCAGTTCTTC.